This T cell receptor beta chain was retrieved from a study of blood T cell repertoires in COVID-19. Study context: The samples span acute and convalescent COVID-19 from the United States, Italy and Spain. PBMCs, B-cell-depleted T cells, or T cells were the source of the cDNA or gDNA that made up the material.

Original methodology: Reference gene primer amplification gave nucleated cell count estimates. Sequencing used immunoSEQ multiplex PCR; TCRdb keeps in-frame clones, though not all of them. V, J and clone size are taken as reported in that table, and D and trimming were inferred from the DNA itself. Of over 100,000 clones listed, roughly 88% are singletons. This CDR3 has 13 amino acids. In germline, CDR1 is MNHEY, CDR2 SVGAGI. Between the trimmed V and J ends, which lost 6 bases and 1 base, there was a span of 9 bases. The sequenced sample was peripheral blood. The TCR comes from a woman older than 75 with active or convalescent COVID-19. The V and J genes are TRBV6-5 and TRBJ2-5; the D is unclear. CDR3 sequence (DNA): TGTGCCAGCAGGCGACAAACCCAAGAGACCCAGTACTTC. Residues: CASRRQTQETQYF.